These 29 T cell receptor beta chains originate from one sample sequenced in a study of beta chain features in type 1 diabetes. Study-level results: People with Type 1 diabetes carried modestly yet significantly shorter TCRB CDR3s in all four CD4+ subsets.

These TCRs' antigens remain unknown. Of the isolated RNA, all was reverse transcribed, and so the sequenced material was expressed TCRB transcripts. Sequenced by immunoSEQ multiplex PCR; TCRdb stores in-frame clones only, minus some. The data show approximately 360,000 clones, 10% to 15% seen once. The specimen was naive CD4+ T cells from blood. Source of these receptors: a woman between 18 and 29 years old with type 1 diabetes.

This clone was observed a few times. The chain is built from TRBV21-1 and TRBJ2-1; the D call in the table, TRBD2, was not verified against the DNA. TRBV21-1 is marked as a pseudogene. The CDR3 is made up of 16 amino acids. As DNA, the CDR3 is TGTGCCAGCAGATTGACATCGAGCGGTAGCTACAATGAGCAGTTCTTC. This sequence encodes CASRLTSSGSYNEQFF.

The sample holds a few counts of this clone. V and J are TRBV29-1 and TRBJ1-1, with a tentative D call TRBD1 (5 bases). The CDR3 is 14 amino acids. V lost 5 bases, J lost 4 bases, and 17 bases lay in between. CDR1 is SQVTM, CDR2 ANQGSEA, per germline. CDR3 in DNA: TGCAGCGTTAAGGGGTTGGGGAAGGGCACTGAAGCTTTCTTT. Translation gives CSVKGLGKGTEAFF.

This clone occurred a few times. V gene TRBV28 combines with J gene TRBJ1-5; D is uncertain. Germline CDR1 reads MDHEN; CDR2 reads SYDVKM. Between the trimmed V and J ends, which lost 5 bases and 7 bases, there was a span of 18 bases. This CDR3 region has 15 residues. The DNA of the CDR3 is TGTGCCAGCAGTCCTACGTGGGCCGGAGGGCAGCCCCAGCATTTT. Its translation is CASSPTWAGGQPQHF.

The V call is TRBV28, the J call TRBJ2-5, with 12 bases matching TRBD2. This CDR3 is built from 16 residues. V gave up 4 bases and J gave up 5 bases; unmatched junction bases: 8. Germline CDR1 and CDR2: MDHEN and SYDVKM. CDR3 in DNA: TGTGCCAGCAGTTGGACTAGCGGGGAGAAGGAGGAGACCCAGTACTTC. It specifies CASSWTSGEKEETQYF.

The chain links TRBV19 to TRBJ2-3; 8 positions agree with TRBD1. Germline CDR1 LNHDA, CDR2 SQIVND (reference sequence). This CDR3 contains 17 residues. V dropped 4 bases and J dropped 3; count of bases not matched to a gene: 12. CDR3: CASSRNPGQAMTDTQYF. CDR3 nucleotide sequence: TGTGCCAGTAGTAGAAATCCGGGACAGGCGATGACAGATACGCAGTATTTT.

This clone was observed a few times. The identical CDR3 is also encoded by other nucleotide sequences in the sample. This sequence joins TRBV5-1 and TRBJ2-6; 7 positions match TRBD1. Germline lookup yields CDR1 SGHRS and CDR2 YFSETQ. There are 15 residues in the CDR3. The V gene end was trimmed by 2 bases and the J gene end by 2 bases; junction bases not matched to a gene: 1. CDR3: CASSLDRAGANVLTF. CDR3 DNA: TGCGCCAGCAGCTTAGACAGGGCTGGGGCCAACGTCCTGACTTTC.

The CDR3, as DNA: TGTGCCAGCTCACCGGGGGGACAGGGCGCCAAGACCCAGTACTTC. This gives the protein CASSPGGQGAKTQYF. This chain links TRBV18 with TRBJ2-5; 9 bases are shared with TRBD1. The CDR3 runs to 15 residues. Looked up from germline, CDR1 is KGHSH and CDR2 is LQKENI. With V trimmed by 3 bases and J by 6 bases, 8 bases remained unmatched.

The V and J genes are TRBV2 and TRBJ2-3; 7 positions match TRBD1. The CDR3 contains 18 residues. In germline, CDR1 is SNHLY, CDR2 FYNNEI. Trimming removed 6 bases from V and 9 bases from J; junction bases left unmatched: 24. This CDR3 is CASRNRNPWTGGGLTQYF. CDR3 bases: TGTGCCAGCAGGAACCGGAACCCCTGGACAGGCGGAGGTCTAACGCAGTATTTT.

In its sample, this clone was seen a few times. The J gene is TRBJ2-7, the V gene TRBV4-3, with 14 bases matching TRBD2. The junction had 3 bases not matched to a gene; V was cut back by 4 bases and J by 1 base. CDR3 length: 16 residues. Germline CDR1 reads LGHNA; CDR2 reads YSLEER. The CDR3 bases are TGCGCCAGCAGCCTGGGGACTAGCGGGGGTTCCTACGAGCAGTACTTC. This codes for CASSLGTSGGSYEQYF.

This clone has a handful of counts. V and J are TRBV28 and TRBJ2-1; possibly TRBD2 for D (5 bases). The CDR3 covers 15 residues. Germline-derived CDR1 and CDR2 are MDHEN and SYDVKM. V was cut by 7 bases and J by 0 bases, with 13 bases left in between. This CDR3 reads CASIPLGSSYNEQFF. The DNA for the CDR3 is TGTGCCAGCATCCCCTTAGGGAGCTCCTACAATGAGCAGTTCTTC.

In this sample, this clone turned up a few times. The chain has TRBV13 and TRBJ2-1; TRBD2 matches 11 bases. Germline V gene data show CDR1 as PRHDT and CDR2 as FYEKMQ (reference sequence). CDR3 length: 16 amino acids. V dropped 7 bases and J dropped 9; count of bases not matched to a gene: 14. The chain's CDR3 is CASTPGLLAGVGEQFF. The CDR3, as DNA: TGTGCCAGCACCCCGGGGTTACTAGCGGGAGTCGGTGAGCAGTTCTTC.

This chain links TRBV9 with TRBJ1-6; TRBD1 matches 8 bases. This CDR3 spans 15 amino acids. CDR1 is SGDLS and CDR2 is YYNGEE in the germline V gene. Trimming took 5 bases from V and 9 from J; bases not matched to a gene: 10. Here the CDR3 reads CASSGTGTGASPLHF. The DNA for the CDR3 is TGTGCCAGCAGTGGTACCGGGACAGGTGCTTCACCCCTCCACTTT.

The table lists this clone with a few counts. The chain is built from TRBV7-8 and TRBJ2-3, with D perhaps matching TRBD2 (5 bases). Germline values: CDR1 SGHVS, CDR2 FQNEAQ. The CDR3 runs 14 residues. Trimming removed 7 bases at V and 0 bases at J, with 11 bases between. The CDR3 spells CASTGNISTDTQYF. The CDR3 region has the DNA TGTGCCAGCACCGGGAATATCAGCACAGATACGCAGTATTTT.

The chain combines TRBV30 with TRBJ2-2; D is unresolved. Germline lookup yields CDR1 GTSNPN and CDR2 SVGIG (reference sequence). V lost 4 bases and J lost 4, with 7 bases in between. The length of the CDR3 is 12 residues. The CDR3 loop is CAWTWLTGELFF. The CDR3 DNA reads as TGTGCCTGGACATGGCTCACCGGGGAGCTGTTTTTT.

This clone was seen a few times. The genes are TRBV28 and TRBJ2-7, with TRBD2 matching over 7 bases. Germline lookup yields CDR1 MDHEN and CDR2 SYDVKM. This CDR3 contains 13 residues. Losses at the gene ends were 8 bases for V and 3 bases for J; bases not matched to a gene: 7. The CDR3 bases are TGTGCCAGCGTGGGGCTAGCGGACTACGAGCAGTACTTC. This codes for CASVGLADYEQYF.

The chain carries TRBV9 and TRBJ1-4; D is possibly TRBD1 (5 bases). Germline V gene lookup returns CDR1 SGDLS and CDR2 YYNGEE. CDR3 length: 15 amino acids. Trimming pared 4 bases from V and 3 bases from J, leaving 13 bases between. CDR3 DNA: TGTGCCAGCAGCCCCCAGGGTTTGGCTAATGAAAAACTGTTTTTT. Translating gives CASSPQGLANEKLFF. Full variable domain (remainder filled in from reference TRBV9 and TRBJ1-4): DSGVTQTPKHLITATGQRVTLRCSPRSGDLSVYWYQQSLDQGLQFLIQYYNGEERAKGNILERFSAQQFPDLHSELNLSSLELGDSALYFCASSPQGLANEKLFFGSGTQLSVL.

This clone turned up a few times. This rearrangement joins TRBV4-1 to TRBJ2-2; perhaps TRBD2 as D (7 bases). V shed 0 bases and J shed 7 bases, with 12 bases lying between them. Germline assignment: CDR1 MGHRA and CDR2 YSYEKL. CDR3 size: 15 residues. The CDR3 spells CASSQEGGVGGELFF. Written as DNA, the CDR3 is TGCGCCAGCAGCCAAGAAGGGGGGGTTGGCGGGGAGCTGTTTTTT.

This clone was picked up a small number of times. The chain joins TRBV4-2 to TRBJ2-7; no firm D call. Germline V gives CDR1 LGHNA, CDR2 YNFKEQ. This CDR3 has 14 amino acids. Trimming stripped 1 base from V and 4 bases from J, with 11 bases between. The CDR3 DNA sequence: TGTGCCAGCAGCCAAGGTCTCAGTAAGTACGAGCAGTACTTC. Protein sequence: CASSQGLSKYEQYF.

Only a few counts were recorded for this clone. The chain is built from TRBV28 and TRBJ1-5; the match to TRBD1 covers 9 bases. Looked up from germline, CDR1 is MDHEN and CDR2 is SYDVKM. The CDR3 spans 17 residues. Trimming at V came to 1 base and at J to 6 bases, leaving 10 bases not matched to a gene. CDR3: CASSLSTGTGYIQPQHF. CDR3 sequence (DNA): TGTGCCAGCAGTTTATCGACGGGGACAGGGTATATTCAGCCCCAGCATTTT.

The genes are TRBV2 and TRBJ2-1; 7 bases match TRBD1. Germline assignment: CDR1 SNHLY and CDR2 FYNNEI. Trimming cost V 1 base and J 9 bases; bases outside gene matches: 9. The CDR3 runs 15 residues. CDR3 protein: CASSEGTGQRSEQFF. CDR3 nucleotide sequence: TGTGCCAGCAGTGAAGGGACAGGACAACGGAGTGAGCAGTTCTTC. The full variable domain, rest sourced from reference TRBV2 and TRBJ2-1, is EPEVTQTPSHQVTQMGQEVILRCVPISNHLYFYWYRQILGQKVEFLVSFYNNEISEKSEIFDDQFSVERPDGSNFTLKIRSTKLEDSAMYFCASSEGTGQRSEQFFGPGTRLTVL.

The V call is TRBV19, the J call TRBJ2-7, with 7 bases that match TRBD2. Germline loops: CDR1 LNHDA, CDR2 SQIVND (reference sequence). The CDR3 has 14 amino acids. Trimming at V came to 5 bases and at J to 1 base, leaving 5 bases not matched to a gene. CDR3 protein: CASSLRGLSYEQYF. The CDR3, as DNA: TGTGCCAGTAGTTTAAGGGGACTATCCTACGAGCAGTACTTC.

This clone was detected only a few times. V is TRBV9 and J is TRBJ1-4; 9 bases are a match to TRBD1. Germline V CDR1 and CDR2: SGDLS, YYNGEE. The CDR3 spans 17 residues. The J segment lost 4 bases and the V segment lost 0 bases, leaving 7 bases of the junction unmatched. For the CDR3, the DNA is TGTGCCAGCAGCGTAGGGGACAGGGCCTTGAGTAATGAAAAACTGTTTTTT. It codes for CASSVGDRALSNEKLFF.

This clone occurred a few times. The CDR3 DNA follows: TGTGCCTCAAGACTAGCGGGCTCCTACGAGCAGTACTTC. Amino acid sequence: CASRLAGSYEQYF. The rearrangement uses TRBV30 and TRBJ2-7, with TRBD2 identical over 10 bases. The CDR3 is 13 amino acids. With V trimmed by 7 bases and J by 0 bases, 3 bases remained unmatched. Germline lookup yields CDR1 GTSNPN and CDR2 SVGIG (reference sequence).

The rearrangement uses TRBV28 and TRBJ2-7; weak D call: TRBD1 (6 bases). The CDR3 extends over 13 amino acids. Germline assignment: CDR1 MDHEN and CDR2 SYDVKM. Between the trimmed V and J ends, which lost 10 bases and 3 bases, there was a span of 16 bases. The CDR3 region has the DNA TGTGCCATCTCACCGGGACAAAGCTACGAGCAGTACTTC. Translation: CAISPGQSYEQYF. Combining the CDR3 with reference TRBV28 and TRBJ2-7 gives the whole variable domain DVKVTQSSRYLVKRTGEKVFLECVQDMDHENMFWYRQDPGLGLRLIYFSYDVKMKEKGDIPEGYSVSREKKERFSLILESASTNQTSMYLCAISPGQSYEQYFGPGTRLTVT.

The chain is built from TRBV5-1 and TRBJ2-5; possibly TRBD2 for D (5 bases). Germline CDR1 and CDR2: SGHRS and YFSETQ. The CDR3 consists of 16 residues. Trimming took 0 bases from V and 2 from J, leaving 14 bases between them. CDR3 sequence (DNA): TGCGCCAGCAGCTTGGTGGGGTCGGGGATACAAGAGACCCAGTACTTC. Encoded protein: CASSLVGSGIQETQYF.

This clone came up a few times. The CDR3 sequence: CASRVADYNEQFF. The CDR3 DNA sequence: TGTGCCAGCAGGGTAGCGGACTACAATGAGCAGTTCTTC. The J gene is TRBJ2-1, the V gene TRBV2, with D perhaps matching TRBD2 (6 bases). Germline values: CDR1 SNHLY, CDR2 FYNNEI. Between the trimmed V and J ends, which lost 6 bases and 3 bases, there was a span of 9 bases. There are 13 residues in the CDR3. The complete variable domain, with remaining parts taken from reference TRBV2 and TRBJ2-1, reads EPEVTQTPSHQVTQMGQEVILRCVPISNHLYFYWYRQILGQKVEFLVSFYNNEISEKSEIFDDQFSVERPDGSNFTLKIRSTKLEDSAMYFCASRVADYNEQFFGPGTRLTVL.

Concerning this clone: In the same sample, other DNA sequences code for this CDR3. The chain links TRBV4-3 to TRBJ2-3; D not certain. The length of the CDR3 is 12 residues. CDR1 and CDR2 from the germline V gene are LGHNA and YSLEER. The ends were cut back, 0 bases at V and 6 bases at J, with 4 bases in the middle. DNA of the CDR3: TGCGCCAGCAGCCAAGATCGGGATACGCAGTATTTT. Amino acids: CASSQDRDTQYF.

This clone was detected only a few times. The chain links TRBV6-5 to TRBJ2-4; D is unresolved. Deletions cut 0 bases from V and 0 bases from J, with 9 bases between. Germline V gene sequence: CDR1 MNHEY, CDR2 SVGAGI. The length of the CDR3 is 16 residues. The CDR3 sequence: CASSYSTSLAKNIQYF. CDR3 bases: TGTGCCAGCAGTTACTCGACATCTCTAGCCAAAAACATTCAGTACTTC.

This chain joins TRBV7-9 and TRBJ2-1; no firm D call. Germline V gene lookup returns CDR1 SEHNR and CDR2 FQNEAQ (reference sequence). This CDR3 region has 15 residues. With 4 bases removed from V and 5 bases from J, the gap between germline ends came to 15 bases. The CDR3 sequence: CASSYPGSLDNEQFF. DNA for the CDR3: TGTGCCAGCAGCTATCCCGGGTCCTTGGACAATGAGCAGTTCTTC.